The next 4 T cell receptor beta chains were all read from a single sample in a study of monozygotic twins with inflammatory bowel disease. TCRdb reprocessed the 5' RACE reads and keeps a single row for each CDR3 protein, giving no DNA. The repertoire table contains some 200,000 distinct CDR3 sequences. The sequencing input was blood. Receptor source: a human donor with ulcerative colitis or Crohn's disease, or a healthy co-twin of an affected twin (not recorded which).

The chain employs TRBV4-2 and TRBJ2-5. The CDR3 has 12 residues. Germline values: CDR1 LGHNA, CDR2 YNFKEQ. The CDR3 loop reads CASSQDQETQYF.

This sequence joins TRBV5-5 and TRBJ2-1; the D gene TCRdb calls, TRBD1, cannot be checked with no DNA. Germline-derived CDR1 and CDR2 are SGHKS and YYEKEE (reference sequence). The length of the CDR3 is 17 residues. CDR3 residues: CASSLVGSRDRVDEQFF. Drawing the rest from reference TRBV5-5 and TRBJ2-1, the complete variable domain is DAGVTQSPTHLIKTRGQQVTLRCSPISGHKSVSWYQQVLGQGPQFIFQYYEKEERGRGNFPDRFSARQFPNYSSELNVNALLLGDSALYLCASSLVGSRDRVDEQFFGPGTRLTVL.

The chain employs TRBV5-1 and TRBJ1-1; checking the TCRdb D call of TRBD1 is not possible without DNA. Germline V gives CDR1 SGHRS, CDR2 YFSETQ. The CDR3 runs to 15 residues. CDR3 loop: CASSLAVGAVTEAFF.

This chain uses TRBV6-5 with TRBJ1-2; TCRdb's assignment of TRBD1 cannot be checked, as there is no DNA. The CDR3 is made up of 16 amino acids. Germline V gives CDR1 MNHEY, CDR2 SVGAGI. CDR3 amino acids: CASSLGRGGWNYGYTF.